A single sample is the source of the 20 T cell receptor beta chains below, sequenced in a study of cytomegalovirus exposure and HLA in healthy donors. Sequencing used immunoSEQ multiplex PCR; TCRdb keeps in-frame clones, though not all of them. There are 65,000 to 80,000 clones in the sample; around 94% occur only once, and about 3.6% lies in the top ten. Sequenced input: PBMCs. The receptors shown here come from a woman under 30 in good health and CMV-seropositive.

The table lists this clone with a few counts. The chain couples TRBV7-9 to TRBJ2-1, with D perhaps TRBD2 (6 bases). Trimming pared 5 bases from V and 3 bases from J, leaving 11 bases between. The CDR3 consists of 14 residues. CDR1 and CDR2 from the germline V gene are SEHNR and FQNEAQ (reference sequence). CDR3 DNA: TGTGCCAGCAGCGTGGGACTCCGCTACAATGAGCAGTTCTTC. Translation gives CASSVGLRYNEQFF.

This CDR3 reads CAWDGQGEQYF. The CDR3 DNA sequence: TGTGCCTGGGATGGACAGGGTGAGCAGTACTTC. The V and J genes are TRBV30 and TRBJ2-7; 8 nucleotides match TRBD1. Germline V CDR1 and CDR2: GTSNPN, SVGIG (reference sequence). V lost 5 bases, J lost 7 bases, and 4 bases stayed unmatched. The CDR3 contains 11 residues.

The chain carries TRBV5-1 and TRBJ2-2; the match to TRBD1 covers 9 bases. Germline V gene lookup returns CDR1 SGHRS and CDR2 YFSETQ. The CDR3 is 15 amino acids. V lost 2 bases to trimming and J lost 4 bases; unmatched junction nucleotides: 3. The CDR3 here is CASSFGTGTTGELFF. The CDR3 bases are TGCGCCAGCAGCTTTGGGACAGGGACCACCGGGGAGCTGTTTTTT.

The chain joins TRBV27 to TRBJ2-7, with D maybe TRBD2 (7 bases). Trimming took 9 bases from V and 5 from J, leaving 32 bases between them. Per the germline V gene, CDR1 is MNHEY and CDR2 is SMNVEV (reference sequence). The length of the CDR3 is 18 residues. The CDR3, as DNA: TGTGCCAGTCGACGACGATGGATTGGGGTAACGGGGGGCAACGAGCAGTACTTC. Its translation is CASRRRWIGVTGGNEQYF.

This clone was observed once. The J gene is TRBJ1-2, the V gene TRBV4-3; 10 nucleotides match TRBD1. Trimming cost V 4 bases and J 1 base; bases outside gene matches: 3. Germline CDR1 LGHNA, CDR2 YSLEER. This CDR3 spans 15 amino acids. The DNA for the CDR3 is TGCGCCAGCAGCCCCGGACAGGGGGATAACTATGGCTACACCTTC. Residues: CASSPGQGDNYGYTF.

This chain connects TRBV29-1 to TRBJ1-2, with 9 bases lining up with TRBD1. CDR3 size: 14 residues. The germline V gene has CDR1 SQVTM and CDR2 ANQGSEA. V shed 3 bases and J 8 bases; nucleotides not matched to a gene: 10. CDR3 amino acids: CSVDYAGQGNGYTF. As DNA, the CDR3 is TGCAGCGTTGATTATGCGGGACAGGGAAACGGCTACACCTTC. Based on the CDR3 plus reference TRBV29-1 and TRBJ1-2, the full variable domain is SAVISQKPSRDICQRGTSLTIQCQVDSQVTMMFWYRQQPGQSLTLIATANQGSEATYESGFVIDKFPISRPNLTFSTLTVSNMSPEDSSIYLCSVDYAGQGNGYTFGSGTRLTVV.

The chain links TRBV5-6 to TRBJ2-1, with 7 bases aligning to TRBD1. Per germline, CDR1 SGHDT and CDR2 YYEEEE. J lost 6 bases, V lost 4 bases, and 4 bases had no gene match. This CDR3 contains 13 residues. CDR3: CASSLDRANEQFF. CDR3 in DNA: TGTGCCAGCAGCCTTGACAGGGCCAATGAGCAGTTCTTC.

The genes are TRBV5-1 and TRBJ2-7, with D maybe TRBD1 (5 bases). Germline lookup yields CDR1 SGHRS and CDR2 YFSETQ. The CDR3 covers 15 residues. The V and J ends lost 0 bases and 0 bases respectively, with 10 bases between them. DNA of the CDR3: TGCGCCAGCAGCTTGGGGCAGGGCAACTCCTACGAGCAGTACTTC. Translation: CASSLGQGNSYEQYF.

V is TRBV11-2 and J is TRBJ1-1, with D unclear. The CDR3 contains 14 residues. Germline CDR1 SGHAT, CDR2 FQNNGV. V lost 1 base and J lost 3, with 9 bases in between. In DNA form, the CDR3 reads TGTGCCAGCAGCTTAGTCCTGAGGGACACTGAAGCTTTCTTT. Encoded protein: CASSLVLRDTEAFF.

This sequence joins TRBV7-3 and TRBJ2-1; 9 bases match TRBD1. The CDR3 extends over 13 amino acids. The J segment lost 7 bases and the V segment lost 2 bases, leaving 0 bases of the junction unmatched. CDR1 is SGHTA, CDR2 FQGTGA, per germline. This chain's CDR3 is CASSLGTGNEQFF. The CDR3 DNA follows: TGTGCCAGCAGCTTAGGGACAGGGAATGAGCAGTTCTTC.

This clone has just one count. The chain combines TRBV5-1 with TRBJ2-7; possibly TRBD1 for D (6 bases). The V end lost 4 bases, the J end lost 5 bases, and 16 bases lay between the germline ends. The CDR3 consists of 14 residues. CDR1 SGHRS and CDR2 YFSETQ come from the germline V gene. CDR3 residues: CASSHSSGDNEQYF. The CDR3 nucleotides are TGCGCCAGCAGCCATAGCTCAGGGGACAACGAGCAGTACTTC.

The chain employs TRBV7-9 and TRBJ2-7; no firm D call. The CDR3 spans 12 residues. Trimming took off 2 bases at V and 5 bases at J, with 7 bases between the two ends. Looked up from germline, CDR1 is SEHNR and CDR2 is FQNEAQ (reference sequence). CDR3 sequence: CASSLSRHEQYF. As DNA, the CDR3 is TGTGCCAGCAGCTTAAGCCGTCACGAGCAGTACTTC.

The chain carries TRBV4-3 and TRBJ2-1; 7 bases fit TRBD2. The CDR3 contains 16 residues. The J segment lost 7 bases and the V segment lost 4 bases, leaving 13 bases of the junction unmatched. Germline assignment: CDR1 LGHNA and CDR2 YSLEER. The CDR3 is CASSLQAGEGWNEQFF. As DNA, the CDR3 is TGCGCCAGCAGCCTACAGGCCGGGGAGGGGTGGAATGAGCAGTTCTTC.

The chain uses TRBV28 and TRBJ1-1, with 10 nucleotides matching TRBD1. J lost 4 bases, V lost 1 base, and 12 bases had no gene match. Germline V lookup: CDR1 MDHEN, CDR2 SYDVKM. CDR3 length: 18 residues. The CDR3 sequence: CASSLYGPATGGLTEAFF. The CDR3, as DNA: TGTGCCAGCAGTTTATATGGACCCGCGACAGGGGGCCTCACTGAAGCTTTCTTT.

CDR3 loop: CACLGGLATNEQFF. CDR3 in DNA: TGTGCCTGTCTAGGGGGACTAGCGACCAATGAGCAGTTCTTC. The V call is TRBV30, the J call TRBJ2-1, with 10 bases matching TRBD2. V was clipped by 6 bases and J by 6 bases; unmatched bases: 8. CDR3 length: 14 residues. CDR1 is GTSNPN, CDR2 SVGIG, per germline (reference sequence). Full variable domain (rest looked up from reference TRBV30 and TRBJ2-1): SQTIHQWPATLVQPVGSPLSLECTVEGTSNPNLYWYRQAAGRGLQLLFYSVGIGQISSEVPQNLSASRPQDRQFILSSKKLLLSDSGFYLCACLGGLATNEQFFGPGTRLTVL.

The CDR3 protein is CASSVGHRGFAGELFF. The CDR3 nucleotides are TGTGCCAGCAGCGTAGGGCACAGGGGTTTTGCCGGGGAGCTGTTTTTT. The gene calls are TRBV9 and TRBJ2-2, with TRBD1 matching 7 bases. This CDR3 comprises 16 residues. V shed 0 bases and J 6 bases; nucleotides not matched to a gene: 8. Germline V CDR1 and CDR2: SGDLS, YYNGEE. Together with reference TRBV9 and TRBJ2-2, the CDR3 gives the full variable domain: DSGVTQTPKHLITATGQRVTLRCSPRSGDLSVYWYQQSLDQGLQFLIQYYNGEERAKGNILERFSAQQFPDLHSELNLSSLELGDSALYFCASSVGHRGFAGELFFGEGSRLTVL.

This sequence joins TRBV7-2 and TRBJ2-4, with a possible D match to TRBD2 (5 bases). This CDR3 comprises 14 residues. Trimming took off 1 base at V and 10 bases at J, with 14 bases between the two ends. Germline assignment: CDR1 SGHTA and CDR2 FQGNSA. DNA for the CDR3: TGTGCCAGCAGCTTAGACGCGGGCAACCGAATTCAGTACTTC. Translating it yields CASSLDAGNRIQYF.

The chain has TRBV2 and TRBJ2-3; D perhaps matches TRBD1 (6 bases). Trimming shortened V by 7 bases and J by 7 bases, and 9 bases separated the two germline ends. The CDR3 totals 11 residues. Germline V gives CDR1 SNHLY, CDR2 FYNNEI. CDR3 loop: CASMGHNTQYF. CDR3 DNA sequence: TGTGCCAGCATGGGACATAATACGCAGTATTTT.

The chain is built from TRBV10-3 and TRBJ2-5; possibly TRBD1 for D (5 bases). Germline V gene lookup returns CDR1 ENHRY and CDR2 SYGVKD. This CDR3 region has 15 residues. Trimming cost V 0 bases and J 4 bases, with 12 bases left between them. The CDR3 DNA is TGTGCCATCAGTGAGTCGGGCAGGGTGGGAGAGACCCAGTACTTC. This gives the protein CAISESGRVGETQYF.

The J gene is TRBJ1-5, the V gene TRBV21-1; the table's D call TRBD1 went unverified against the DNA. TRBV21-1 counts as a pseudogene. CDR3 length: 16 residues. The CDR3 bases are TGTGCCAGCGAAGGCAGGGGGTTCGGGCAATATCAGCCCCAGCATTTT. This sequence encodes CASEGRGFGQYQPQHF.